The sequence of this T cell receptor beta chain was determined in a study of T cell responses to AZD1222 COVID-19 vaccine. General study points: Breadth and depth of Spike-specific TCRs rose after two AZD1222 doses.

The CDR3 extends over 16 amino acids. V was cut by 2 bases and J by 0 bases, with 15 bases left in between. Germline V gene sequence: CDR1 SGDLS, CDR2 YYNGEE. Points on this clone: The target antigen is unknown.

Here immunoSEQ multiplex PCR was the method, and the copy in TCRdb shows in-frame clones only, minus some. The sample features about 140,000 clones, with over 2% in its top ten. The clonotype was recovered from an adult in good health. The chain combines TRBV9 with TRBJ2-7; maybe TRBD1 (5 bases). Sequenced: peripheral blood. The CDR3 sequence: CASSVSPTATSYEQYF. The DNA of the CDR3 is TGTGCCAGCAGCGTCAGCCCGACAGCAACCTCCTACGAGCAGTACTTC. The complete variable domain, with remaining parts taken from reference TRBV9 and TRBJ2-7, reads DSGVTQTPKHLITATGQRVTLRCSPRSGDLSVYWYQQSLDQGLQFLIQYYNGEERAKGNILERFSAQQFPDLHSELNLSSLELGDSALYFCASSVSPTATSYEQYFGPGTRLTVT.